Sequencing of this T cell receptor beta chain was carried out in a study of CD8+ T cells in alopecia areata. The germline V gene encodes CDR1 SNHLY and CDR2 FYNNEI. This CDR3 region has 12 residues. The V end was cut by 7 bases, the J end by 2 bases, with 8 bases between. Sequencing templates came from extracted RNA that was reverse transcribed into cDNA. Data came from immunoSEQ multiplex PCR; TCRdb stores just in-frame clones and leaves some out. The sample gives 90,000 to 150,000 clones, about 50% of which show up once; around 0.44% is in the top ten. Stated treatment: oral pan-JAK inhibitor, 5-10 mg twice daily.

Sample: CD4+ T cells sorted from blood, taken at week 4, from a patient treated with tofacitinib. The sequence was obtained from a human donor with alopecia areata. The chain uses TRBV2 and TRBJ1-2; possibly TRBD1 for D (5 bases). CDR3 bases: TGTGCCAGCACCCGACAGAACTATGGCTACACCTTC. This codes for CASTRQNYGYTF. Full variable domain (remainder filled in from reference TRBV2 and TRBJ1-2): EPEVTQTPSHQVTQMGQEVILRCVPISNHLYFYWYRQILGQKVEFLVSFYNNEISEKSEIFDDQFSVERPDGSNFTLKIRSTKLEDSAMYFCASTRQNYGYTFGSGTRLTVV.